The clone carrying this T cell receptor (beta chain) was detected only once. Its target is unknown. The same CDR3 also results from other DNA sequences found in this sample. Germline V gene data show CDR1 as LNHDA and CDR2 as SQIVND (reference sequence). V shed 3 bases and J shed 0 bases, with 8 bases lying between them. This CDR3 spans 15 amino acids. The data derive from a study of shared clonotypes between healthy human individuals. In replicate PCRs of sorted subsets, approximately 200 ng DNA, tens of thousands of T cell genomes, was used. Libraries were prepared by immunoSEQ multiplex PCR; TCRdb keeps only in-frame clonotypes and omits some of them. The data hold about 1.5 million clones, with under 99% observed a single time. Study-wide results and limits: Researchers found naive subsets generally carried larger estimated richness than memory subsets.

J is TRBJ2-2 and V is TRBV19, with a possible D match to TRBD2 (6 bases). This sequence was found in a man in his thirties or forties in good health. Material for sequencing was naive CD4+ T cells sorted from blood. Subset of the sample: CD45RA+ positively selected. CDR3 nucleotide sequence: TGTGCCAGTAGTATCGGGGGATCGAACACCGGGGAGCTGTTTTTT. Translated, it gives CASSIGGSNTGELFF. Drawing the rest from reference TRBV19 and TRBJ2-2, the complete variable domain is DGGITQSPKYLFRKEGQNVTLSCEQNLNHDAMYWYRQDPGQGLRLIYYSQIVNDFQKGDIAEGYSVSREKKESFPLTVTSAQKNPTAFYLCASSIGGSNTGELFFGEGSRLTVL.